This is a list of T cell receptor beta chains from one sample in a study of graft-versus-host responses after intestinal transplantation. Sequencing was performed with immunoSEQ multiplex PCR; in TCRdb, only in-frame clones are kept and a portion is missing. This table holds approximately 16,000 clones, approximately 59% found once. Material: ileum tissue, obtained 524 days after transplant. The origin of the receptors is a human patient who received an intestinal transplant, so some T cells may come from the graft donor. CDR3s include the opening cysteine and the closing phenylalanine or tryptophan. D genes are given only for firm matches. Part of the rows lack a size; the others show once, few, many or a class for expanded clones.

D	V	length	J	size	CDR3	DNA
TRBD1	TRBV18	14	TRBJ2-5	-	CASSPNRGVETQYF	TGTGCCAGCTCACCCAACAGGGGTGTGGAGACCCAGTACTTC
-	TRBV27	13	TRBJ2-7	-	CASSLSPVDEQYF	TGTGCCAGCAGTTTATCCCCGGTGGACGAGCAGTACTTC
-	TRBV19	16	TRBJ1-1	few	CASSIAAGGMNTEAFF	TGTGCCAGTAGTATCGCGGCGGGTGGGATGAACACTGAAGCTTTCTTT
TRBD2	TRBV6-4	15	TRBJ2-3	-	CASSASGGSTDTQYF	TGTGCCAGCAGTGCTAGCGGGGGGAGCACAGATACGCAGTATTTT
TRBD1	TRBV9	14	TRBJ1-2	-	CASSAGQGPYGYTF	TGTGCCAGCAGCGCTGGACAGGGCCCTTATGGCTACACCTTC
TRBD1	TRBV10-1	13	TRBJ2-1	-	CASRRDSYNEQFF	TGCGCCAGCAGAAGGGACAGCTACAATGAGCAGTTCTTC
-	TRBV4-3	13	TRBJ2-3	-	CASSQLGQNTQYF	TGCGCCAGCAGCCAACTAGGACAAAATACGCAGTATTTT
-	TRBV7-9	13	TRBJ2-5	-	CASMNRVLETQYF	TGTGCCAGCATGAACAGGGTCCTGGAGACCCAGTACTTC
-	TRBV6-1	15	TRBJ1-2	-	CASSESAGLGGGYTF	TGTGCCAGCAGTGAATCTGCGGGACTAGGGGGGGGCTACACCTTC
-	TRBV5-6	13	TRBJ2-7	-	CASSLVMRNEQYF	TGTGCCAGCAGCTTGGTAATGAGGAACGAGCAGTACTTC
-	TRBV2	15	TRBJ2-1	-	CASSVSSMGGNEQFF	TGTGCCAGCAGTGTGTCGTCAATGGGGGGCAATGAGCAGTTCTTC
-	TRBV19	15	TRBJ1-2	few	CASSIDGQGSYGYTF	TGTGCCAGTAGTATAGATGGGCAGGGAAGCTATGGCTACACCTTC
-	TRBV19	12	TRBJ2-4	-	CASRDRENIQYF	TGTGCCAGTAGGGACAGAGAGAACATTCAGTACTTC
TRBD1	TRBV30	12	TRBJ1-1	-	CAWSPTTGEAFF	TGTGCCTGGAGTCCAACGACAGGGGAGGCTTTCTTT
-	TRBV7-8	16	TRBJ1-2	few	CASSLAEGGRNYGYTF	TGTGCCAGCAGCTTAGCTGAGGGGGGGCGAAACTATGGCTACACCTTC
-	TRBV18	13	TRBJ1-6	-	CASSPEVNSPLHF	TGTGCCAGCTCACCTGAGGTGAATTCACCCCTCCACTTT
TRBD1	TRBV7-8	14	TRBJ2-7	-	CASSLPQGAGEQYF	TGTGCCAGCAGCTTACCACAGGGGGCGGGGGAGCAGTACTTC
TRBD1	TRBV5-4	14	TRBJ2-5	once	CASSLAGTEETQYF	TGTGCCAGCAGCTTGGCCGGGACAGAAGAGACCCAGTACTTC
-	TRBV4-3	14	TRBJ1-6	-	CASSHRQVGAPLHF	TGCGCCAGCAGCCACAGACAGGTTGGGGCACCCCTCCACTTT
-	TRBV30	11	TRBJ1-2	-	CAGGGIYGYTF	TGTGCCGGGGGGGGGATCTATGGCTACACCTTC
TRBD2	TRBV11-3	12	TRBJ2-7	-	CASSSGLYEQYF	TGTGCCAGCAGTAGCGGGCTCTACGAGCAGTACTTC
TRBD2	TRBV25-1	13	TRBJ2-7	-	CASKGSGAYEQYF	TGTGCCAGCAAAGGTAGCGGGGCCTACGAGCAGTACTTC
TRBD1	TRBV7-9	15	TRBJ1-2	-	CASSPGTGGNNGYTF	TGTGCCAGCAGCCCAGGGACAGGGGGCAATAATGGCTACACCTTC
-	TRBV7-2	12	TRBJ2-3	-	CASSTGGYTQYF	TGTGCCAGCAGCACTGGAGGATATACGCAGTATTTT
TRBD2	TRBV7-2	15	TRBJ2-7	-	CASSLKAGETYEQYF	TGTGCCAGCAGCTTAAAAGCGGGGGAGACCTACGAGCAGTACTTC
-	TRBV12-5	16	TRBJ1-2	few	CASGRRQGWPTDGYTF	TGTGCTAGTGGACGCCGTCAGGGGTGGCCAACGGATGGCTACACCTTC
TRBD2	TRBV10-1	19	TRBJ2-1	-	CAREMCLMTFTGTSLEQFF	TGCGCCCGCGAAATGTGTTTGATGACATTCACCGGGACTAGCCTTGAGCAGTTCTTC
-	TRBV18	17	TRBJ1-4	-	CASSLNQPGATNEKLFF	TGTGCCAGCTCACTTAACCAACCGGGTGCAACTAATGAAAAACTGTTTTTT
TRBD1	TRBV19	14	TRBJ1-5	-	CASSRQGRSQPQHF	TGTGCCAGTAGCCGACAGGGACGGAGCCAGCCCCAGCATTTT
TRBD2	TRBV4-3	16	TRBJ2-3	medium-sized	CASSPGTSGGTDTQYF	TGCGCCAGCAGCCCAGGGACTAGCGGGGGCACAGATACGCAGTATTTT
TRBD1	TRBV27	15	TRBJ2-3	-	CASSLIGQDADTQYF	TGTGCCAGCAGTTTAATTGGACAGGATGCAGATACGCAGTATTTT
TRBD1	TRBV9	14	TRBJ1-2	-	CASSAQTGNYGYTF	TGTGCCAGCAGCGCCCAGACAGGGAACTATGGCTACACCTTC
-	TRBV27	17	TRBJ1-3	medium-sized	CASSLSGHPLSGNTIYF	TGTGCCAGCAGTTTATCCGGACACCCTCTCTCTGGAAACACCATATATTTT
TRBD2	TRBV6-5	14	TRBJ2-7	-	CASSRLAGRDEQYF	TGTGCCAGCAGCAGACTAGCGGGGAGAGACGAGCAGTACTTC
TRBD1	TRBV4-1	18	TRBJ1-3	-	CASSQAGTGGFSGNTIYF	TGCGCCAGCAGCCAGGCCGGGACAGGGGGTTTCTCTGGAAACACCATATATTTT
TRBD1	TRBV29-1	14	TRBJ2-2	medium-sized	CSVRKTGGTGELFF	TGCAGCGTTCGCAAGACAGGGGGAACCGGGGAGCTGTTTTTT
-	TRBV15	14	TRBJ1-6	few	CATSRDRGGSPLHF	TGTGCCACCAGCAGAGATCGGGGAGGTTCACCCCTCCACTTT
-	TRBV7-2	14	TRBJ2-1	once	CASSLLSREGEQFF	TGTGCCAGCAGCTTATTGTCCAGGGAAGGTGAGCAGTTCTTC
-	TRBV6-1	15	TRBJ1-6	-	CASSEVTGLRSPLHF	TGTGCCAGCAGTGAAGTAACAGGATTACGGTCACCCCTCCACTTT
-	TRBV7-2	14	TRBJ2-3	-	CASSLNGGPDTQYF	TGTGCCAGCAGCTTAAACGGGGGGCCAGATACGCAGTATTTT
TRBD1	TRBV29-1	16	TRBJ2-1	-	CSVGPLTGAHFDEQFF	TGCAGCGTTGGACCACTGACAGGGGCACATTTCGATGAGCAGTTCTTC
TRBD2	TRBV7-9	16	TRBJ2-3	-	CASSSNSGGRTDTQYF	TGTGCCAGCAGCTCTAATAGCGGGGGGCGCACAGATACGCAGTATTTT
TRBD1	TRBV7-2	14	TRBJ1-3	few	CASSGQGRGNTIYF	TGTGCCAGCAGCGGACAGGGCCGTGGAAACACCATATATTTT
-	TRBV10-2	13	TRBJ1-2	few	CASRGGLTQGYTF	TGCGCCAGCAGGGGTGGACTCACGCAGGGCTACACCTTC
TRBD1	TRBV23-1	15	TRBJ2-7	few	CASSQRDRSPYEQYF	TGCGCCAGCAGTCAGCGGGACAGGTCTCCCTACGAGCAGTACTTC
TRBD2	TRBV18	16	TRBJ2-3	-	CASSPSPGGGTDTQYF	TGTGCCAGCTCACCCTCTCCGGGGGGTGGCACAGATACGCAGTATTTT
-	TRBV7-8	16	TRBJ1-1	once	CASSLALSRVTAEAFF	TGTGCCAGCAGCTTAGCGCTCAGCAGGGTGACGGCTGAAGCTTTCTTT
TRBD1	TRBV7-9	15	TRBJ2-3	medium-sized	CASSLGQGHTDTQYF	TGTGCCAGCAGCTTGGGACAGGGGCACACAGATACGCAGTATTTT
TRBD1	TRBV11-2	15	TRBJ1-2	-	CASSLGGQGADGYTF	TGTGCCAGCAGCTTAGGAGGACAGGGGGCTGATGGCTACACCTTC
TRBD1	TRBV7-2	14	TRBJ2-7	-	CASSLGQGTYEQYF	TGTGCCAGCAGCTTGGGACAGGGAACCTACGAGCAGTACTTC
-	TRBV27	15	TRBJ1-2	few	CASSPLTGPGYGYTF	TGTGCCAGCAGTCCCCTGACAGGTCCTGGCTATGGCTACACCTTC
-	TRBV7-2	16	TRBJ2-2	few	CASSRGGDPNTGELFF	TGTGCCAGCAGCCGGGGAGGAGATCCGAACACCGGGGAGCTGTTTTTT
-	TRBV7-2	14	TRBJ1-5	-	CASSFSRENQPQHF	TGTGCCAGCAGCTTCTCCAGGGAAAATCAGCCCCAGCATTTT
TRBD2	TRBV5-1	15	TRBJ2-2	-	CASSPGLPNTGELFF	TGCGCCAGCAGCCCGGGACTACCGAACACCGGGGAGCTGTTTTTT
TRBD2	TRBV19	15	TRBJ2-7	-	CASSVGLAGGNEQYF	TGTGCCAGTAGTGTGGGACTAGCGGGGGGGAACGAGCAGTACTTC
-	TRBV4-3	16	TRBJ2-6	once	CASSQDRGGGANVLTF	TGCGCCAGCAGCCAAGATAGAGGTGGCGGGGCCAACGTCCTGACTTTC
TRBD1	TRBV4-3	15	TRBJ2-3	-	CASSQGTGMTDTQYF	TGCGCCAGCAGCCAAGGGACAGGGATGACAGATACGCAGTATTTT
-	TRBV13	14	TRBJ1-1	-	CASSLAGRTTEAFF	TGTGCCAGCAGCTTAGCTGGGAGGACCACTGAAGCTTTCTTT
-	TRBV5-8	15	TRBJ1-3	large	CASSLGLVSGNTIYF	TGTGCCAGCAGCCTGGGACTGGTCTCTGGAAACACCATATATTTT
-	TRBV7-2	15	TRBJ2-7	-	CASSLGSDSYYEQYF	TGTGCCAGCAGCTTAGGTTCCGACAGCTACTACGAGCAGTACTTC